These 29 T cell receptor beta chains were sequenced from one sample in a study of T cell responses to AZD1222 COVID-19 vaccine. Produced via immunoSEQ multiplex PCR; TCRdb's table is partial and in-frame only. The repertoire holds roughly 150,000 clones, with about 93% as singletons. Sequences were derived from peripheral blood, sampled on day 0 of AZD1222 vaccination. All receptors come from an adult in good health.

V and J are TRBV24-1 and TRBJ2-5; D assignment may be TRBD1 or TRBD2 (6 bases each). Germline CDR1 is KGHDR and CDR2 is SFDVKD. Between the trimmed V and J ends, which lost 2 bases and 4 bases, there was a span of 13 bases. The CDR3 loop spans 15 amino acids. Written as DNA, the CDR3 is TGTGCCACCAGTGATTCCTCCGAGGGGGGAGAGACCCAGTACTTC. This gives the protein CATSDSSEGGETQYF.

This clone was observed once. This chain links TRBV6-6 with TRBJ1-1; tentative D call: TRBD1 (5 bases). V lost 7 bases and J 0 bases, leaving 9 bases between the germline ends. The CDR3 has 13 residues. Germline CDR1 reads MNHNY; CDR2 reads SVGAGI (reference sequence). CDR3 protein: CASIPGLNTEAFF. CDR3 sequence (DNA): TGTGCCAGCATTCCAGGGCTGAACACTGAAGCTTTCTTT.

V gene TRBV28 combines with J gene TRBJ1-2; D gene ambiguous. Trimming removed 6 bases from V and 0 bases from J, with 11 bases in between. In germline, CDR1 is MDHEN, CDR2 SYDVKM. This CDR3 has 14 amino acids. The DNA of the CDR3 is TGTGCCAGCAGGCCACAACACCCTAACTATGGCTACACCTTC. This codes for CASRPQHPNYGYTF.

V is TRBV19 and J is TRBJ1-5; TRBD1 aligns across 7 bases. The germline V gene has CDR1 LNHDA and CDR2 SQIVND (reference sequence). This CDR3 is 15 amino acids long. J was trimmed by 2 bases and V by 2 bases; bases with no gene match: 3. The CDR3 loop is CASSISGGGNQPQHF. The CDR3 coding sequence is TGTGCCAGTAGTATATCAGGGGGTGGCAATCAGCCCCAGCATTTT.

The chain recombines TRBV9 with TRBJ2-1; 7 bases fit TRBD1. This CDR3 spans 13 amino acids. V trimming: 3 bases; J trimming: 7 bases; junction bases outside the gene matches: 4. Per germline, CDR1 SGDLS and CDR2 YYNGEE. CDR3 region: CASSETGWNEQFF. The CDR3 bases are TGTGCCAGCAGCGAGACAGGGTGGAATGAGCAGTTCTTC.

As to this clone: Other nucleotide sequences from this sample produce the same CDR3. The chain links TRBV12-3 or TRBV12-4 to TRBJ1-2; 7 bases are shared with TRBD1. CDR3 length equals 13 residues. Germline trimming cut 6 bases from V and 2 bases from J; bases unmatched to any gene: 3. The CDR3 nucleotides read TGTGCCAGCAGCCTACAGGGGAACTATGGCTACACCTTC. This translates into CASSLQGNYGYTF.

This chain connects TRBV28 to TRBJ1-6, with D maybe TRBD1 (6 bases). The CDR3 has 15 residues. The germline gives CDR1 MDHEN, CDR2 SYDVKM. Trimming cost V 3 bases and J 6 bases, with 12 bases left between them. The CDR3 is CASSFGRGFNSPLHF. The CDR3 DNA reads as TGTGCCAGCAGTTTCGGCAGGGGTTTTAATTCACCCCTCCACTTT.

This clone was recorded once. The chain's CDR3 is CASSFGLAENNEQFF. Here the CDR3 DNA reads TGTGCCAGCAGCTTCGGACTAGCGGAAAACAATGAGCAGTTCTTC. This chain joins TRBV5-4 and TRBJ2-1; 10 nucleotides line up with TRBD2. This CDR3 comprises 15 residues. Germline CDR1 and CDR2: SGHNT and YYREEE (reference sequence). J was trimmed by 5 bases and V by 2 bases; bases with no gene match: 4.

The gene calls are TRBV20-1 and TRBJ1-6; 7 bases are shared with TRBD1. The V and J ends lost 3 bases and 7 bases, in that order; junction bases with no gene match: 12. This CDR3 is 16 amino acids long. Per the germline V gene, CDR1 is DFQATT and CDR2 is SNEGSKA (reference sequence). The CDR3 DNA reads TGCAGTGCTAGTAATACGGGACAGATCAGAAATTCACCCCTCCACTTT. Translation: CSASNTGQIRNSPLHF.

The CDR3 nucleotides read TGTGCCAGCAGCGCTCCCCGGCAGGGTTCCTATGGCTACACCTTC. Its translation: CASSAPRQGSYGYTF. The chain combines TRBV6-5 with TRBJ1-2; D perhaps matches TRBD1 (5 bases). V lost 6 bases, J lost 4 bases, and 18 bases lay in between. The CDR3 is 15 residues long. The germline V gene encodes CDR1 MNHEY and CDR2 SVGAGI.

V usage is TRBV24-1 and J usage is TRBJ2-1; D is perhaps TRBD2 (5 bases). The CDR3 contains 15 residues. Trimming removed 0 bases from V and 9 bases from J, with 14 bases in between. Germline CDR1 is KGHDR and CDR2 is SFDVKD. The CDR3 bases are TGTGCCACCAGTGATTTGGCGACTAACGTTGGTGAGCAGTTCTTC. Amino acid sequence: CATSDLATNVGEQFF.

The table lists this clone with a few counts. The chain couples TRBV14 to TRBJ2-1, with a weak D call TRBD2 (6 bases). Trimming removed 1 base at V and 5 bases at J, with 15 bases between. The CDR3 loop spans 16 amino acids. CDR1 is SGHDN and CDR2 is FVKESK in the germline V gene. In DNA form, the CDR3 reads TGTGCCAGCAGCCAAGGGGCAGGGAGGCTGAACAATGAGCAGTTCTTC. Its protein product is CASSQGAGRLNNEQFF. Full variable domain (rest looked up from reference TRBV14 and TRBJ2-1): EAGVTQFPSHSVIEKGQTVTLRCDPISGHDNLYWYRRVMGKEIKFLLHFVKESKQDESGMPNNRFLAERTGGTYSTLKVQPAELEDSGVYFCASSQGAGRLNNEQFFGPGTRLTVL.

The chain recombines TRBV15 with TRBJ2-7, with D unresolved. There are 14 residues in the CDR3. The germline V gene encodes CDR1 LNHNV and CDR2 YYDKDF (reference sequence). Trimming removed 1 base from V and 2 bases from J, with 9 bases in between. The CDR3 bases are TGTGCCACCAGCAGAGGAGGATTTACCTACGAGCAGTACTTC. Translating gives CATSRGGFTYEQYF.

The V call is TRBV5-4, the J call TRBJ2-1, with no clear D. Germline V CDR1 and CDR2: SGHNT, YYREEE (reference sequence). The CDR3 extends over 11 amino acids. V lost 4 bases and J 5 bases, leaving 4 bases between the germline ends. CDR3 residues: CASSHNNEQFF. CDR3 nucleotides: TGTGCCAGCAGCCATAACAATGAGCAGTTCTTC.

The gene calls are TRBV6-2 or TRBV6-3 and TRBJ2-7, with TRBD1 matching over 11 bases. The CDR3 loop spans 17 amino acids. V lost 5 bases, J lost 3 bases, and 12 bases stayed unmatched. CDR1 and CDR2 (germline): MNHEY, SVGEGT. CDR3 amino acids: CASSPLPGTGGHYEQYF. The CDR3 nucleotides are TGTGCCAGCAGTCCACTCCCCGGGACAGGGGGTCACTACGAGCAGTACTTC.

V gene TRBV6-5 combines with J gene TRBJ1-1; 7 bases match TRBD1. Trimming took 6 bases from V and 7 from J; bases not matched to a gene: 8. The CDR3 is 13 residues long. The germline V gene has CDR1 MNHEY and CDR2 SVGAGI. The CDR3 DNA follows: TGTGCCAGCAGGCCGGGACAGAAAAGTGAAGCTTTCTTT. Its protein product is CASRPGQKSEAFF.

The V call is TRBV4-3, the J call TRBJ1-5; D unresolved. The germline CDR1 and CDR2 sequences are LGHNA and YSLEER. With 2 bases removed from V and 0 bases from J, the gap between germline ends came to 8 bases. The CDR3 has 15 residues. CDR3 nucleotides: TGCGCCAGCAGCCAATGGGCCGATAGCAATCAGCCCCAGCATTTT. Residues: CASSQWADSNQPQHF.

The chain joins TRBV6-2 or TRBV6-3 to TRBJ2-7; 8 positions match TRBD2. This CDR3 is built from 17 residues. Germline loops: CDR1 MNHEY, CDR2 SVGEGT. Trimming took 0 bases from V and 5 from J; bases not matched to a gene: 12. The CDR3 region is CASSYSPRGRLHHEQYF. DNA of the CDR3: TGTGCCAGCAGTTACTCCCCCCGCGGGAGGCTTCACCACGAGCAGTACTTC.

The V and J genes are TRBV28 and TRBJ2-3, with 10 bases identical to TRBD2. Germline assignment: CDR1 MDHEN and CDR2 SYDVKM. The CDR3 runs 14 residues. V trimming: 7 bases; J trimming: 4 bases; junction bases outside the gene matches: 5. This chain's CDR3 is CASIVTSGADTQYF. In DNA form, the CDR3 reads TGTGCCAGCATAGTAACTAGCGGGGCAGATACGCAGTATTTT.

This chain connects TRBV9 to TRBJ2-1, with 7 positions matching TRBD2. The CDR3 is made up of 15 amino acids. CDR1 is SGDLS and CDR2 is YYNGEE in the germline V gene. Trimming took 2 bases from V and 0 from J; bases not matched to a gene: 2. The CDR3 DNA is TGTGCCAGCAGCGTGAGCGGGGTCTCCTACAATGAGCAGTTCTTC. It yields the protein CASSVSGVSYNEQFF.

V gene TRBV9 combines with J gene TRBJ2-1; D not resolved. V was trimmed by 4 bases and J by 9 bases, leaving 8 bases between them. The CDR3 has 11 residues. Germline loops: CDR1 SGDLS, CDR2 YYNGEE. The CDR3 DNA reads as TGTGCCAGCAGCTCTCTGTCTGAGCAGTTCTTC. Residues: CASSSLSEQFF. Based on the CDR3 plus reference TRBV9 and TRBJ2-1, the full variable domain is DSGVTQTPKHLITATGQRVTLRCSPRSGDLSVYWYQQSLDQGLQFLIQYYNGEERAKGNILERFSAQQFPDLHSELNLSSLELGDSALYFCASSSLSEQFFGPGTRLTVL.

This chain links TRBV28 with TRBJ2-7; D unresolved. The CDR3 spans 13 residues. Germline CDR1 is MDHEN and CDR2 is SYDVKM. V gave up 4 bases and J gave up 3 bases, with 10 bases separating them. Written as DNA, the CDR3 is TGTGCCAGCAGTTCAGACGATTACTACGAGCAGTACTTC. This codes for CASSSDDYYEQYF.

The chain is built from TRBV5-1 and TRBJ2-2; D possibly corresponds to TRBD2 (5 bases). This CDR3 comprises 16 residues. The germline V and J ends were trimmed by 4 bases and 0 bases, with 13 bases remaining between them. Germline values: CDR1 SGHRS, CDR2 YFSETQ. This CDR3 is CASSPLLATNTGELFF. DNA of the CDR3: TGCGCCAGCAGCCCCCTCTTAGCGACGAACACCGGGGAGCTGTTTTTT.

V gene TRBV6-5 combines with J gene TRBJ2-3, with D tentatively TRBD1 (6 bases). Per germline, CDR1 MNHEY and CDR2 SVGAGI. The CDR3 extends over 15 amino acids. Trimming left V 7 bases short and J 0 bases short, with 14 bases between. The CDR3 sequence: CASTQGIGSTDTQYF. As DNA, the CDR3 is TGTGCCAGCACTCAGGGGATTGGGAGCACAGATACGCAGTATTTT.

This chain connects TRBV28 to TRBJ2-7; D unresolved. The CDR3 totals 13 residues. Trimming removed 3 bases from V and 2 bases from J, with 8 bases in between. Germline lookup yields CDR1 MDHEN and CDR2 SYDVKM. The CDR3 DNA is TGTGCCAGCAGTTTTGGGTCTCCCTACGAGCAGTACTTC. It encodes CASSFGSPYEQYF.

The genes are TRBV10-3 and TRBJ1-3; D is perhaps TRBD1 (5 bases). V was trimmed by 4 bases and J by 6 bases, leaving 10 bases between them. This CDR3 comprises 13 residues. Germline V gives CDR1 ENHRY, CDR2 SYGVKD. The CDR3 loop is CAISGGILNTIYF. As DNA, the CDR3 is TGTGCCATCAGTGGGGGGATTCTAAACACCATATATTTT.

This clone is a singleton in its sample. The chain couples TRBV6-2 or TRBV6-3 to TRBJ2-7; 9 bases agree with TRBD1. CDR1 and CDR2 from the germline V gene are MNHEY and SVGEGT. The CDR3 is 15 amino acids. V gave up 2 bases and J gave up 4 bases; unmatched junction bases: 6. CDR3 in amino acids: CASSYEGTGKYEQYF. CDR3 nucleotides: TGTGCCAGCAGTTACGAGGGGACAGGGAAGTACGAGCAGTACTTC.

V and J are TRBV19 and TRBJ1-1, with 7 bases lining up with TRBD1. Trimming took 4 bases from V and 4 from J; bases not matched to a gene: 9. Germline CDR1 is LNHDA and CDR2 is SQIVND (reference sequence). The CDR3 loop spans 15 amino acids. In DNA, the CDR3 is TGTGCCAGTAGTAGTATGGGGTCAGGGGGCACTGAAGCTTTCTTT. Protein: CASSSMGSGGTEAFF.

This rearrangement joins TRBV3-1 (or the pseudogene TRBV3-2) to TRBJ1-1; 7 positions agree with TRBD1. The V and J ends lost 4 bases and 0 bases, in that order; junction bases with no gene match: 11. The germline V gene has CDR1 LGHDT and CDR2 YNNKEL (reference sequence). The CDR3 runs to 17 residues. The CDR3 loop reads CASSRDRALPLNTEAFF. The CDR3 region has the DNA TGTGCCAGCAGCCGCGACAGGGCACTACCGCTGAACACTGAAGCTTTCTTT.